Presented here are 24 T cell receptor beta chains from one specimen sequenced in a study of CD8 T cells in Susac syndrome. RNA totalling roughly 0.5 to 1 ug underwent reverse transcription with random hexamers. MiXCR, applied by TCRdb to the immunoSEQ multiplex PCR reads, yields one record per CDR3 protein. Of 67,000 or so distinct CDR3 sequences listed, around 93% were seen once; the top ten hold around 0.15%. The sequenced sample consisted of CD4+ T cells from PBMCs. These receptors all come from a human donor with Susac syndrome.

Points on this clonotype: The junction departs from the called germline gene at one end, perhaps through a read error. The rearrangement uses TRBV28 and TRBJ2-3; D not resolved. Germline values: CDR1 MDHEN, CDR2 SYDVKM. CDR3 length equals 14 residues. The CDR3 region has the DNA TGTGCCAGCAGTTTAGTAGCCAGCACAGATACGCGGTATTTT. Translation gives CASSLVASTDTRYF.

CDR3 in amino acids: CASSPTGLRSPLHF. CDR3 coding DNA: TGTGCCAGCAGCCCCACAGGGTTGAGATCACCCCTCCACTTT. The V gene is TRBV7-9, the J gene TRBJ1-6; TRBD1 is a possible D gene (6 bases). The germline V gene encodes CDR1 SEHNR and CDR2 FQNEAQ (reference sequence). Trimming left V 5 bases short and J 10 bases short, with 15 bases between. The CDR3 runs 14 residues.

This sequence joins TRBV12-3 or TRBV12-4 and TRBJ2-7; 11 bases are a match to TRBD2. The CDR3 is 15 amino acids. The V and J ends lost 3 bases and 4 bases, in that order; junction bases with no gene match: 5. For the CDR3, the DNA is TGTGCCAGCAGTTTTCGTCTAGCGGGGGGTTACGAGCAGTACTTC. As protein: CASSFRLAGGYEQYF.

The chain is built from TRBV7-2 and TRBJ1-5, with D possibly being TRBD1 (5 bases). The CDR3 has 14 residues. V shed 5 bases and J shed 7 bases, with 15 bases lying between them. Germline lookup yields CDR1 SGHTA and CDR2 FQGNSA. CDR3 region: CASSAQGDWQPQHF. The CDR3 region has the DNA TGTGCCAGCAGCGCCCAGGGAGACTGGCAGCCCCAGCATTTT.

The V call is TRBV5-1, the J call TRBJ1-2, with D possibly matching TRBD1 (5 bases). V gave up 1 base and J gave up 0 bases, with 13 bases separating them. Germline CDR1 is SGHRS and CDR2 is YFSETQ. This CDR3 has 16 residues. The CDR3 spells CASSLTATAANYGYTF. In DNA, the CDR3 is TGCGCCAGCAGCTTGACCGCGACAGCGGCTAACTATGGCTACACCTTC.

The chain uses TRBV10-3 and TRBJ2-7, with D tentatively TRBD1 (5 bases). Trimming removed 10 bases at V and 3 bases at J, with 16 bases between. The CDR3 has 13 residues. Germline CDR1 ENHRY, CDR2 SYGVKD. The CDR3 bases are TGTGCCAGTCAGGGTGGCTCGGGCTACGAGCAGTACTTC. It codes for CASQGGSGYEQYF.

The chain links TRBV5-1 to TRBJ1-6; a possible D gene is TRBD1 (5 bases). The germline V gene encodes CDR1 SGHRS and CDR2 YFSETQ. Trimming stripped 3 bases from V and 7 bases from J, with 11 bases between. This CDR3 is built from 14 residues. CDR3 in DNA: TGCGCCAGCAGCTGGGACCTCGACAATTCACCCCTCCACTTT. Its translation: CASSWDLDNSPLHF.

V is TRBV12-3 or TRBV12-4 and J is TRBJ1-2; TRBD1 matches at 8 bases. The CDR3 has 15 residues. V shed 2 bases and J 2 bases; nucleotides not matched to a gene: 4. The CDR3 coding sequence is TGTGCCAGCAGTTTACAGGGGGCGCAGAACTATGGCTACACCTTC. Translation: CASSLQGAQNYGYTF.

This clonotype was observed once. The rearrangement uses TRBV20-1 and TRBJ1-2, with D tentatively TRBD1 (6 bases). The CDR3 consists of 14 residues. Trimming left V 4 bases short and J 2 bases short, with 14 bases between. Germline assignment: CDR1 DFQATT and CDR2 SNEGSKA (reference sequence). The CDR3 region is CSATEGGRNYGYTF. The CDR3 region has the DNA TGCAGTGCTACCGAAGGGGGGAGGAACTATGGCTACACCTTC.

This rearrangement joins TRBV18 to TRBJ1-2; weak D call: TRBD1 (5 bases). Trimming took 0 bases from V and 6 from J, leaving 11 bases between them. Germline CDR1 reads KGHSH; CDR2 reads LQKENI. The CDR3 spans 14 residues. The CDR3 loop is CASSPPQASHGYTF. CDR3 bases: TGTGCCAGCTCACCACCACAGGCTAGCCATGGCTACACCTTC.

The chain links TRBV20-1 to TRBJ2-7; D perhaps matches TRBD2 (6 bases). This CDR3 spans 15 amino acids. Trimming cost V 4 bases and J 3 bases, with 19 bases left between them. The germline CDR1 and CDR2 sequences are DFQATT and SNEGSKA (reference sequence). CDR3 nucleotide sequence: TGCAGTGCTAAGTGGGCGGGGCCGGCCAACTACGAGCAGTACTTC. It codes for CSAKWAGPANYEQYF.

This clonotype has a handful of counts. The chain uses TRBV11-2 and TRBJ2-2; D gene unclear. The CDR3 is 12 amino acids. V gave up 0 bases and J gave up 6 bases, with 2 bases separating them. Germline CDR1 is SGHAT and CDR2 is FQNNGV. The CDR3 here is CASSLEAGELFF. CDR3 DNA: TGTGCCAGCAGCTTAGAGGCCGGGGAGCTGTTTTTT. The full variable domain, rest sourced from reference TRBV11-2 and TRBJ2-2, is EAGVAQSPRYKIIEKRQSVAFWCNPISGHATLYWYQQILGQGPKLLIQFQNNGVVDDSQLPKDRFSAERLKGVDSTLKIQPAKLEDSAVYLCASSLEAGELFFGEGSRLTVL.

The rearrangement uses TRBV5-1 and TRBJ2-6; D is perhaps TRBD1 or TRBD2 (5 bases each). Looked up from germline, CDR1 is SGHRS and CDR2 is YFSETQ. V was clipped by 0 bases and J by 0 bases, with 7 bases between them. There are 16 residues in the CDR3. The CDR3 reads CASSLVGTSGANVLTF. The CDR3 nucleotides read TGCGCCAGCAGCTTGGTAGGGACCTCTGGGGCCAACGTCCTGACTTTC. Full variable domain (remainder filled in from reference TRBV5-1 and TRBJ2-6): KAGVTQTPRYLIKTRGQQVTLSCSPISGHRSVSWYQQTPGQGLQFLFEYFSETQRNKGNFPGRFSGRQFSNSRSEMNVSTLELGDSALYLCASSLVGTSGANVLTFGAGSRLTVL.

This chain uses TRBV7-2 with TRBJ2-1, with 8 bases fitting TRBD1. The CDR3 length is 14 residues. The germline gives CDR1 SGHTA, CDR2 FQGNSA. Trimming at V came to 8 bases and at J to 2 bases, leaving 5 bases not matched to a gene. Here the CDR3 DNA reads TGTGCCAGCGGACCGGGACAGGCCTACAATGAGCAGTTCTTC. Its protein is CASGPGQAYNEQFF.

This CDR3 is CASSQMETQYF. The CDR3 coding sequence is TGTGCCAGCAGTCAAATGGAGACCCAGTACTTC. The rearrangement joins TRBV6-5 to TRBJ2-5; no clear D gene. Trimming shortened V by 5 bases and J by 5 bases, and 6 bases separated the two germline ends. The length of the CDR3 is 11 residues. Germline V gene lookup returns CDR1 MNHEY and CDR2 SVGAGI.

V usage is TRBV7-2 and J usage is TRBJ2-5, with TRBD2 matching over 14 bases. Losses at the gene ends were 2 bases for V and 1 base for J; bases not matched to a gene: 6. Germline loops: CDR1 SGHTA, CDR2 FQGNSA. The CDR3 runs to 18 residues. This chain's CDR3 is CASSLRLAGGPRQETQYF. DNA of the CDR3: TGTGCCAGCAGCTTAAGACTAGCGGGGGGGCCCCGCCAAGAGACCCAGTACTTC. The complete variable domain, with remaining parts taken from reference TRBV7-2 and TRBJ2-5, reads GAGVSQSPSNKVTEKGKDVELRCDPISGHTALYWYRQSLGQGLEFLIYFQGNSAPDKSGLPSDRFSAERTGGSVSTLTIQRTQQEDSAVYLCASSLRLAGGPRQETQYFGPGTRLLVL.

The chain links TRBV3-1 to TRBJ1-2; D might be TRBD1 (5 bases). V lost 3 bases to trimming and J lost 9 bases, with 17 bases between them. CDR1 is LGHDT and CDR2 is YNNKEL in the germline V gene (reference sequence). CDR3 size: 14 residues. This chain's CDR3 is CASSHDSMGGSYTF. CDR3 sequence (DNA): TGTGCCAGCAGCCATGATAGTATGGGGGGGAGCTACACCTTC.

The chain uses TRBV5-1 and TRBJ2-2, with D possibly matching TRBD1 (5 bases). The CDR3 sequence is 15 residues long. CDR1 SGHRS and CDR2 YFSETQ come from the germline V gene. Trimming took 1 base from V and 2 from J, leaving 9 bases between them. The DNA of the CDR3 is TGCGCCAGCAGCTTGACGACAGTAAACACCGGGGAGCTGTTTTTT. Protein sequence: CASSLTTVNTGELFF.

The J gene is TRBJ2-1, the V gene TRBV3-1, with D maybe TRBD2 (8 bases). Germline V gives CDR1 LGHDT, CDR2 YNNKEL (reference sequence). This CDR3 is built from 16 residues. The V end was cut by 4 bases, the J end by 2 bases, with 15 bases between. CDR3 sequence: CASSLGRGRPYNEQFF. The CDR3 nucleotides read TGTGCCAGCAGCCTCGGGAGGGGGCGTCCCTACAATGAGCAGTTCTTC.

In nucleotides, the CDR3 is TGTGCCAGCAGTTTCGGTGGAACTGCCGGAGACAATGAGCAGTTCTTC. Its protein is CASSFGGTAGDNEQFF. V and J are TRBV12-3 or TRBV12-4 and TRBJ2-1; D gene uncertain. The CDR3 sequence is 16 residues long. Trimming shortened V by 3 bases and J by 5 bases, and 17 bases separated the two germline ends.

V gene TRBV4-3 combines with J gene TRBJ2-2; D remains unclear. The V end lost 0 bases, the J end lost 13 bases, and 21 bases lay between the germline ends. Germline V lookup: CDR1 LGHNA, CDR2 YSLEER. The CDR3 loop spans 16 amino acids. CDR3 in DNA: TGCGCCAGCAGCCAAGAATATCATTTACAATTCGGCCGGCTGTTTTTT. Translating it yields CASSQEYHLQFGRLFF.

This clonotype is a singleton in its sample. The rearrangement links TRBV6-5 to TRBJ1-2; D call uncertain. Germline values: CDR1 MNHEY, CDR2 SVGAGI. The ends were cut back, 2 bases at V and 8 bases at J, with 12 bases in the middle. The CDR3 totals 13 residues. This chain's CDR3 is CASSYEALGGYTF. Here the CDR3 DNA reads TGTGCCAGCAGTTACGAGGCCCTGGGGGGCTACACCTTC.

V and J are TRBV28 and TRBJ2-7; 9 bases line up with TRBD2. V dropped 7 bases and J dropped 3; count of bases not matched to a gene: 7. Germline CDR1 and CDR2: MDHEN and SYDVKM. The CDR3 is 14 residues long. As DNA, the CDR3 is TGTGCCAGCACCCCGGGACTAGCCCTCTACGAGCAGTACTTC. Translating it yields CASTPGLALYEQYF.

The CDR3 DNA follows: TGTGCCAGTATGACAGGGGGCTTCAACAATCAGCCCCAGCATTTT. Translated, it gives CASMTGGFNNQPQHF. The chain couples TRBV19 to TRBJ1-5; 10 bases are shared with TRBD1. Germline CDR1 reads LNHDA; CDR2 reads SQIVND (reference sequence). The J segment lost 3 bases and the V segment lost 7 bases, leaving 6 bases of the junction unmatched. The CDR3 sequence is 15 residues long.